Listed below are T cell receptor beta chains from one sample, sequenced in a study of blood T cells in healthy people across ages. TCRdb itself ran the 5' RACE reads through MiXCR, one entry per CDR3 protein. The sample lists around 1,500,000 distinct CDR3 sequences; roughly 40% were seen once. Sequencing input: blood. The receptors originated from a woman between 18 and 30 years old in good health. Each CDR3 is given with its conserved first and last residue. Fields, in order: CDR3 length, clone size, J gene, D gene, V gene, CDR3 protein, CDR3 DNA. The D gene is left open where the match is weak. Clone size, where shown, is once, few, many, or a class for clones that have expanded.

CDR3 length: 14
clone size: .
J gene: TRBJ1-2
D gene: TRBD1
V gene: TRBV20-1
CDR3 protein: CSARGTGGLYGYTF
CDR3 DNA: TGCAGTGCTAGAGGGACAGGGGGCCTCTATGGCTACACCTTC

CDR3 length: 13
clone size: .
J gene: TRBJ2-7
D gene: .
V gene: TRBV6-1
CDR3 protein: CASSEARFGEQYF
CDR3 DNA: TGTGCCAGCAGTGAGGCCAGATTCGGCGAGCAGTACTTC

CDR3 length: 14
clone size: .
J gene: TRBJ2-5
D gene: .
V gene: TRBV2
CDR3 protein: CASRSWAAQETQYF
CDR3 DNA: TGTGCCAGCCGCTCCTGGGCAGCCCAAGAGACCCAGTACTTC

CDR3 length: 15
clone size: .
J gene: TRBJ2-7
D gene: TRBD1
V gene: TRBV15
CDR3 protein: CATSRDLGTAHEQYF
CDR3 DNA: TGTGCCACCAGCAGAGATTTAGGGACAGCCCACGAGCAGTACTTC

CDR3 length: 18
clone size: .
J gene: TRBJ2-2
D gene: TRBD1
V gene: TRBV27
CDR3 protein: CASSSGTGGAANTGELFF
CDR3 DNA: TGTGCCAGCAGTTCCGGGACAGGGGGCGCGGCGAACACCGGGGAGCTGTTTTTT

CDR3 length: 13
clone size: .
J gene: TRBJ2-7
D gene: TRBD2
V gene: TRBV6-1
CDR3 protein: CASSDWEGNEQYF
CDR3 DNA: TGTGCCAGCAGTGATTGGGAGGGGAACGAGCAGTACTTC

CDR3 length: 16
clone size: .
J gene: TRBJ1-5
D gene: .
V gene: TRBV28
CDR3 protein: CASSFATRGEGQPQHF
CDR3 DNA: TGTGCCAGCAGTTTCGCGACGCGAGGTGAGGGTCAGCCCCAGCATTTT

CDR3 length: 15
clone size: .
J gene: TRBJ2-5
D gene: .
V gene: TRBV9
CDR3 protein: CASSVGLGLGETQYF
CDR3 DNA: TGTGCCAGCAGCGTAGGGTTAGGTCTAGGAGAGACCCAGTACTTC

CDR3 length: 15
clone size: .
J gene: TRBJ2-1
D gene: .
V gene: TRBV20-1
CDR3 protein: CSALSIRGAGNEQFF
CDR3 DNA: TGCAGTGCCCTATCGATAAGGGGGGCCGGAAATGAGCAGTTCTTC

CDR3 length: 14
clone size: few
J gene: TRBJ2-7
D gene: .
V gene: TRBV7-9
CDR3 protein: CASSPLQGLVEQYF
CDR3 DNA: TGTGCCAGCAGCCCACTACAGGGTCTAGTTGAGCAGTACTTC

CDR3 length: 13
clone size: few
J gene: TRBJ1-2
D gene: .
V gene: TRBV12-3/TRBV12-4
CDR3 protein: CASSFGVYGGYTF
CDR3 DNA: TGTGCCAGCAGTTTTGGGGTTTACGGCGGCTACACCTTC

CDR3 length: 15
clone size: few
J gene: TRBJ1-4
D gene: TRBD1
V gene: TRBV4-2
CDR3 protein: CASSQDGTGDEKLFF
CDR3 DNA: TGTGCCAGCAGCCAAGATGGGACAGGGGATGAAAAACTGTTTTTT

CDR3 length: 11
clone size: .
J gene: TRBJ1-4
D gene: .
V gene: TRBV29-1
CDR3 protein: CSYSVGEKLFF
CDR3 DNA: TGCAGCTACTCTGTGGGGGAAAAACTGTTTTTT

CDR3 length: 13
clone size: .
J gene: TRBJ2-7
D gene: .
V gene: TRBV14
CDR3 protein: CASSQDLDDEQYF
CDR3 DNA: TGTGCCAGCAGCCAGGACCTGGACGATGAGCAGTACTTC

CDR3 length: 14
clone size: .
J gene: TRBJ2-1
D gene: .
V gene: TRBV18
CDR3 protein: CASSPDDGYNEQFF
CDR3 DNA: TGTGCCAGCTCCCCCGATGACGGGTACAATGAGCAGTTCTTC

CDR3 length: 13
clone size: .
J gene: TRBJ2-4
D gene: .
V gene: TRBV20-1
CDR3 protein: CSATPGSVGGQYF
CDR3 DNA: TGCAGTGCTACTCCAGGGTCAGTGGGTGGGCAGTACTTC

CDR3 length: 14
clone size: .
J gene: TRBJ1-2
D gene: .
V gene: TRBV6-5
CDR3 protein: CASSSPVGGEGYTF
CDR3 DNA: TGTGCCAGCAGTTCCCCGGTGGGGGGAGAAGGCTACACCTTC

CDR3 length: 17
clone size: .
J gene: TRBJ2-1
D gene: .
V gene: TRBV14
CDR3 protein: CASSQDRGAYPYNEQFF
CDR3 DNA: TGTGCCAGCAGCCAAGATCGAGGAGCATACCCGTACAATGAGCAGTTCTTC

CDR3 length: 16
clone size: .
J gene: TRBJ2-1
D gene: TRBD2
V gene: TRBV18
CDR3 protein: CASSPYSGSFLNEQFF
CDR3 DNA: TGTGCCAGCTCACCTTATAGCGGGAGCTTTCTCAATGAGCAGTTCTTC

CDR3 length: 14
clone size: few
J gene: TRBJ1-5
D gene: .
V gene: TRBV25-1
CDR3 protein: CASSEGFSNQPQHF
CDR3 DNA: TGTGCCAGCAGTGAGGGATTTAGCAATCAGCCCCAGCATTTT

CDR3 length: 16
clone size: few
J gene: TRBJ2-7
D gene: TRBD2
V gene: TRBV12-3/TRBV12-4
CDR3 protein: CASSPSGAEPSYEQYF
CDR3 DNA: TGTGCCAGCAGCCCGAGCGGGGCCGAACCCTCCTACGAGCAGTACTTC

CDR3 length: 15
clone size: once
J gene: TRBJ1-1
D gene: .
V gene: TRBV6-6
CDR3 protein: CASSYQVGRVSEAFF
CDR3 DNA: TGTGCCAGCAGTTACCAGGTCGGGCGAGTATCAGAAGCTTTCTTT

CDR3 length: 14
clone size: .
J gene: TRBJ2-7
D gene: TRBD2
V gene: TRBV5-5
CDR3 protein: CASSTGLAGAEQYF
CDR3 DNA: TGTGCCAGCAGCACCGGACTAGCGGGAGCCGAGCAGTACTTC

CDR3 length: 18
clone size: .
J gene: TRBJ2-7
D gene: .
V gene: TRBV21-1
CDR3 protein: CASSRTGLLVGCGYEQYF
CDR3 DNA: TGTGCCAGCAGCAGGACAGGCCTTCTAGTCGGATGCGGTTACGAGCAGTACTTC

CDR3 length: 20
clone size: few
J gene: TRBJ2-3
D gene: TRBD1
V gene: TRBV4-1
CDR3 protein: CASSQDTGTGRAIHRDTQYF
CDR3 DNA: TGCGCCAGCAGCCAAGACACCGGGACAGGGCGGGCAATCCACCGAGATACGCAGTATTTT

CDR3 length: 14
clone size: .
J gene: TRBJ2-2
D gene: .
V gene: TRBV12-3/TRBV12-4
CDR3 protein: CASRPTVNTGELFF
CDR3 DNA: TGTGCCAGCAGACCGACAGTCAACACCGGGGAGCTGTTTTTT

CDR3 length: 14
clone size: few
J gene: TRBJ2-3
D gene: .
V gene: TRBV27
CDR3 protein: CASSPRPSTDTQYF
CDR3 DNA: TGTGCCAGCAGTCCCCGTCCTAGCACAGATACGCAGTATTTT

CDR3 length: 16
clone size: .
J gene: TRBJ2-1
D gene: .
V gene: TRBV6-6
CDR3 protein: CDSSPYKGDTYNEQFF
CDR3 DNA: TGTGACAGCAGCCCGTACAAGGGGGACACCTACAATGAGCAGTTCTTC

CDR3 length: 15
clone size: .
J gene: TRBJ2-5
D gene: .
V gene: TRBV10-3
CDR3 protein: CAISVQEPKGETQYF
CDR3 DNA: TGTGCCATCAGTGTCCAAGAGCCCAAGGGGGAGACCCAGTACTTC

CDR3 length: 15
clone size: .
J gene: TRBJ1-1
D gene: .
V gene: TRBV12-3/TRBV12-4
CDR3 protein: CASSLAGRVNTEAFF
CDR3 DNA: TGTGCCAGCAGTTTAGCGGGACGGGTGAACACTGAAGCTTTCTTT

CDR3 length: 17
clone size: .
J gene: TRBJ2-1
D gene: TRBD2
V gene: TRBV27
CDR3 protein: CASRPASGRAYARGQFF
CDR3 DNA: TGTGCCAGCAGGCCCGCTAGCGGGAGGGCCTATGCCAGAGGGCAGTTCTTC

CDR3 length: 15
clone size: few
J gene: TRBJ2-1
D gene: TRBD1
V gene: TRBV28
CDR3 protein: CASSLWAGGEDEQFF
CDR3 DNA: TGTGCCAGCAGTTTATGGGCAGGGGGCGAGGATGAGCAGTTCTTC

CDR3 length: 14
clone size: .
J gene: TRBJ2-7
D gene: .
V gene: TRBV6-1
CDR3 protein: CASSEPGTHYEQYF
CDR3 DNA: TGTGCCAGCAGTGAACCTGGGACTCACTACGAGCAGTACTTC

CDR3 length: 14
clone size: .
J gene: TRBJ1-5
D gene: .
V gene: TRBV27
CDR3 protein: CASSPETVNQPQHF
CDR3 DNA: TGTGCCAGCAGTCCGGAGACAGTCAATCAGCCCCAGCATTTT

CDR3 length: 15
clone size: few
J gene: TRBJ2-7
D gene: TRBD1
V gene: TRBV4-1
CDR3 protein: CASSQPGTGLNEQYF
CDR3 DNA: TGCGCCAGCAGCCAACCCGGGACAGGGCTGAACGAGCAGTACTTC

CDR3 length: 14
clone size: .
J gene: TRBJ2-1
D gene: .
V gene: TRBV29-1
CDR3 protein: CSVDSSDKGETQFF
CDR3 DNA: TGCAGCGTTGATTCCTCCGACAAAGGAGAGACCCAGTTCTTC

CDR3 length: 13
clone size: .
J gene: TRBJ1-2
D gene: .
V gene: TRBV4-1
CDR3 protein: CASSQQIRYGYTF
CDR3 DNA: TGCGCCAGCAGCCAACAGATACGCTATGGCTACACCTTC

CDR3 length: 19
clone size: .
J gene: TRBJ2-7
D gene: TRBD2
V gene: TRBV20-1
CDR3 protein: CSARDPATSGGPFSYEQYF
CDR3 DNA: TGCAGTGCTAGAGATCCAGCAACTAGCGGGGGCCCTTTCTCCTACGAGCAGTACTTC

CDR3 length: 15
clone size: .
J gene: TRBJ2-2
D gene: TRBD2
V gene: TRBV6-5
CDR3 protein: CASSTLLAETGELFF
CDR3 DNA: TGTGCCAGCAGCACTTTACTAGCGGAGACCGGGGAGCTGTTTTTT

CDR3 length: 13
clone size: .
J gene: TRBJ2-1
D gene: TRBD2
V gene: TRBV5-1
CDR3 protein: CASGLGGGNEQFF
CDR3 DNA: TGCGCCAGCGGCTTGGGGGGGGGCAATGAGCAGTTCTTC

CDR3 length: 14
clone size: .
J gene: TRBJ1-2
D gene: .
V gene: TRBV20-1
CDR3 protein: CSARALGLSFGYTF
CDR3 DNA: TGCAGTGCTAGAGCCCTGGGACTTTCCTTTGGCTACACCTTC

CDR3 length: 17
clone size: .
J gene: TRBJ2-1
D gene: TRBD1
V gene: TRBV9
CDR3 protein: CASSVAGLGDRKDEQFF
CDR3 DNA: TGTGCCAGCAGCGTAGCCGGCTTGGGGGACAGAAAGGATGAGCAGTTCTTC

CDR3 length: 12
clone size: few
J gene: TRBJ2-7
D gene: TRBD1
V gene: TRBV7-9
CDR3 protein: CASSRQGFEQYF
CDR3 DNA: TGTGCCAGCAGCAGACAGGGGTTCGAGCAGTACTTC

CDR3 length: 16
clone size: few
J gene: TRBJ1-6
D gene: .
V gene: TRBV7-2
CDR3 protein: CASRLGVGTPISPLHF
CDR3 DNA: TGTGCCAGCAGGTTGGGGGTGGGGACACCGATCTCACCCCTCCACTTT

CDR3 length: 13
clone size: once
J gene: TRBJ1-1
D gene: .
V gene: TRBV27
CDR3 protein: CASSPRELTEAFF
CDR3 DNA: TGTGCCAGCAGTCCCAGGGAGCTCACTGAAGCTTTCTTT